This TCR beta chain was documented in a study of blood T cells in healthy people across ages. Study at large: Template-switching capture recovered about one barcoded beta molecule per two T cells.

Together with a sample-barcoded 5' primer, a J-beta primer mix was included in a second PCR lasting about 6 to 12 cycles. TCRdb re-called the 5' RACE reads through MiXCR, storing one row per CDR3 protein. This sample has about a million distinct CDR3 sequences; 30% to 40% occur once, and the top ten carry about an eighth. This clonotype showed up many times. Specimen: blood. The source is a man aged 18-30 years in good health.

This CDR3 is CASSFRNQPQHF. CDR3 nucleotides: TGTGCCAGCAGTTTTCGGAATCAGCCCCAGCATTTT. The chain links TRBV27 to TRBJ1-5; D gene unclear. This CDR3 region has 12 residues. Trimming took 3 bases from V and 4 from J, leaving 4 bases between them. Germline lookup yields CDR1 MNHEY and CDR2 SMNVEV (reference sequence).